The TCR beta chain under discussion was sequenced for a study of OX40 agonist ivuxolimab in advanced cancers. Germline V gives CDR1 MNHEY, CDR2 SMNVEV (reference sequence). The CDR3 totals 15 residues. Between the trimmed V and J ends, which lost 4 bases and 8 bases, there was a span of 20 bases. Using immunoSEQ multiplex PCR, the repertoire was profiled, and TCRdb retains in-frame clones only, with some absent. Among some 100,000 clones listed, approximately 90% were seen once. The V call is TRBV27, the J call TRBJ1-1; weak D call: TRBD1 (5 bases). Material: CD4+ or CD8+ T cells sorted from blood, obtained in a trial of the OX40 agonist ivuxolimab. The receptor comes from an adult with an advanced solid tumor such as melanoma, head and neck, liver or kidney cancer. DNA for the CDR3: TGTGCCAGCAGTTCACCTTTGGGGGGGTCGATCGAAGCTTTCTTT. Translating gives CASSSPLGGSIEAFF.